Listed below are T cell receptor beta chains from one sample, sequenced in a study of response to subunit inactivated influenza vaccine. One entry per CDR3 protein results from TCRdb running MiXCR on the RT-PCR reads. The table records 300,000 to 350,000 distinct CDR3 sequences, roughly a fifth of them present only once. This material consisted of PBMCs from blood, taken about 20 months after vaccination. These receptors were collected from a man between 50 and 75 years old who received an inactivated influenza vaccine. Each CDR3 is given with its conserved first and last residue. A D gene is named only where the DNA matches it firmly. Expanded clones are given a class, and other clones once, few, many or no size at all.

V gene	clone size	J gene	D gene	CDR3 DNA	CDR3 protein
TRBV2	few	TRBJ2-2	NA	TGTGCCAGCAGTGACAGTTCCCACGGGGAGCTGTTTTTT	CASSDSSHGELFF
TRBV5-5	few	TRBJ2-7	NA	TGTGCCAGCAGCTTCGGGACGGCGAGGTCCTACGAGCAGTACTTC	CASSFGTARSYEQYF
TRBV29-1	few	TRBJ1-2	TRBD1	TGCAGCGTCCAGACACAGGGGGTCGGGTATGGCTACACCTTC	CSVQTQGVGYGYTF
TRBV15	NA	TRBJ2-2	TRBD2	TGTGCCACCAGCAGAGTGGTACAGTCGGGGGGAAGGGCCGGGGAGCTGTTTTTT	CATSRVVQSGGRAGELFF
TRBV20-1	NA	TRBJ2-3	NA	TGCAGTGCTAGAGATGGGGTAGATACGCAGTATTTT	CSARDGVDTQYF
TRBV4-3	once	TRBJ1-1	NA	TGCGCCAGCAGCCTAAAGGACCGGAACACTGAAGCTTTCTTT	CASSLKDRNTEAFF
TRBV6-1	NA	TRBJ2-3	TRBD1	TGTGCCAGCAGTGTCTCGTGGGGACAGGTAGGGGATACGCAGTATTTT	CASSVSWGQVGDTQYF
TRBV5-6	few	TRBJ2-7	NA	TGTGCCAGCAGCTTGGGGGTGGGCCACTACGAGCAGTACTTC	CASSLGVGHYEQYF
TRBV2	few	TRBJ1-5	NA	TGTGCCAGCAGTGAGGGGGACGACAATCAGCCCCAGCATTTT	CASSEGDDNQPQHF
TRBV15	few	TRBJ2-3	NA	TGTGCCACCAGCAGAGGGGGCGTAGCAGATACGCAGTATTTT	CATSRGGVADTQYF
TRBV5-1	few	TRBJ1-1	NA	TGCGCCAGCAGCTTGGCTCACCCGGGTGGGGATGAAGCTTTCTTT	CASSLAHPGGDEAFF
TRBV20-1	few	TRBJ2-7	TRBD1	TGCAGTGCTAGCGGGACAGGGACCTACGAGCAGTACTTC	CSASGTGTYEQYF
TRBV25-1	many	TRBJ1-5	TRBD1	TGTGCCAGCAGTGCAGGGGGTCAGCCCCAGCATTTT	CASSAGGQPQHF
TRBV10-3	few	TRBJ1-3	TRBD1	TGTGCCATCAGTCCGGGACAGGGGAAAGACGGAAACACCATATATTTT	CAISPGQGKDGNTIYF
TRBV27	NA	TRBJ1-5	NA	TGTGCCAGCAGTTTATTTGCTTATACGACACAGGGCAGCGTCTTTAGCAATCAGCCCCAGCATTTT	CASSLFAYTTQGSVFSNQPQHF
TRBV4-3	few	TRBJ1-1	NA	TGCGCCAGCAGCCAAGATATTGGGGCAGGGTTAGATGCTTTCTTT	CASSQDIGAGLDAFF
TRBV28	few	TRBJ2-3	NA	TGTGCCGTCCCTTTGCGGGGAAGCACAGATACGCAGTATTTT	CAVPLRGSTDTQYF
TRBV6-2/TRBV6-3	few	TRBJ2-4	NA	TGTGCCAGCAGTTACTCAGGCGGAGCCAAAAACATTCAGTACTTC	CASSYSGGAKNIQYF
TRBV28	few	TRBJ2-3	NA	TGTGCCAGCAGCACGACCGCATATGATACGCAGTATTTT	CASSTTAYDTQYF
TRBV10-3	few	TRBJ2-1	TRBD1	TGTGCCATCAGTGAGCTCTCAGACAGGGGCGGTGAGCAGTTCTTC	CAISELSDRGGEQFF
TRBV20-1	NA	TRBJ2-4	NA	TGCAGTGCTAGAGGGATAGCGGTGAAAAACATTCAGTACTTC	CSARGIAVKNIQYF
TRBV28	few	TRBJ2-3	TRBD2	TGTGCCAGCACCGCGGGGGGCACAGATACGCAGTATTTT	CASTAGGTDTQYF